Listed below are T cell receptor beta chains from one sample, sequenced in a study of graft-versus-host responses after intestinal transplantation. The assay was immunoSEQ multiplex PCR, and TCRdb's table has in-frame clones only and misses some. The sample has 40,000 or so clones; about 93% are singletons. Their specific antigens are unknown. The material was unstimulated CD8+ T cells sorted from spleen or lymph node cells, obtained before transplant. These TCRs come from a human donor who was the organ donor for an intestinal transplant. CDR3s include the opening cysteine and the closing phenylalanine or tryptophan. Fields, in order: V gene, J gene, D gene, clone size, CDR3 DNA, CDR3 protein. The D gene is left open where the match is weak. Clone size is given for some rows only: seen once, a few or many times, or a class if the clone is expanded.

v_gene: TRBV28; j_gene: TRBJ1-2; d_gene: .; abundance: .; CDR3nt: TGTGCCAGCAGGCAGGGTGGCTATGGCTACACCTTC; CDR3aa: CASRQGGYGYTF
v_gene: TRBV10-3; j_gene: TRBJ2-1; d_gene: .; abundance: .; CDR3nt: TGTGCCAGCCGGGACTTACGTTATAATGAGCAGTTCTTC; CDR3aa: CASRDLRYNEQFF
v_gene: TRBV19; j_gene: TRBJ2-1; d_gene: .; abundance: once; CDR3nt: TGTGCCAGTAGGAGTAGCAGCGGGGAGCAGTTCTTC; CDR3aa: CASRSSSGEQFF
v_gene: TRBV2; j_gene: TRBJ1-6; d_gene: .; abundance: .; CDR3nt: TGTGCCAGCCTGGAGACCTATTCAAGCTCCTATAATTCACCCCTCCACTTT; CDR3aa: CASLETYSSSYNSPLHF
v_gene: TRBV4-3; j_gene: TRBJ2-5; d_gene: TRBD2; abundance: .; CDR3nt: TGCGCCAGCAAGCAAGGACTAGCGGGAGTCCAAGAGACCCAGTACTTC; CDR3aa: CASKQGLAGVQETQYF
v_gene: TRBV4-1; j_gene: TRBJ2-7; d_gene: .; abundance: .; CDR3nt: TGCGCCAGCAGCCCTTTTCTTCCCGCCGGGACTGCTTCCTACGAGCAGTACTTC; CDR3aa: CASSPFLPAGTASYEQYF
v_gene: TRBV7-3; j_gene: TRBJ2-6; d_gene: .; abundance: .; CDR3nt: TGTGCCAGCAGCTTATACGCTTCTGGGGCCAACGTCCTGACTTTC; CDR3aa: CASSLYASGANVLTF
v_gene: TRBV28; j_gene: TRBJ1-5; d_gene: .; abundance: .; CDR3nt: TGTGCCAGCAGTTTATTGGGCAATCAGCCCCAGCATTTT; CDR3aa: CASSLLGNQPQHF
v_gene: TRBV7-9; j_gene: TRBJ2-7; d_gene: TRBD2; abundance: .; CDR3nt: TGTGCCAGCAGCTTAGGGGAGGGAGGGCTTCAGTACTTC; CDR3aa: CASSLGEGGLQYF
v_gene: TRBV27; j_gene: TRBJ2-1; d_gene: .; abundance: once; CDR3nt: TGTGCCAGCAGTTTATCCGGGGGTGAGCAGTTCTTC; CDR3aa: CASSLSGGEQFF
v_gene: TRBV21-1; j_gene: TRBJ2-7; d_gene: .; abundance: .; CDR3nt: TGTGCCAGCAGCAAACGTGATCAGGGGGCTTCGGATGAGCAGTACTTC; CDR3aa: CASSKRDQGASDEQYF
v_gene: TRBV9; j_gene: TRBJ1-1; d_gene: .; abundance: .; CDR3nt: TGTGCCAGCAGCGTGCGGGGGCAGGACACTGAAGCTTTCTTT; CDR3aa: CASSVRGQDTEAFF
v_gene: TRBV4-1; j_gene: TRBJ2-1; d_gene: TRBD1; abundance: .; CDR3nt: TGCGCCAGCAGCCATGACAGGGGGGAGCAGTTCTTC; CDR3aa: CASSHDRGEQFF
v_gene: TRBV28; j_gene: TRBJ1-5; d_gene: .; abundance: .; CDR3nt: TGTGCCAGCAGTTTACCCGGACAGCACATTAATCAGCCCCAGCATTTT; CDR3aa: CASSLPGQHINQPQHF
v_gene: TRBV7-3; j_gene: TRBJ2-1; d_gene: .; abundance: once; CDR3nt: TGTGCCAGCAGCTTATTTAACCACAATGAGCAGTTCTTC; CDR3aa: CASSLFNHNEQFF
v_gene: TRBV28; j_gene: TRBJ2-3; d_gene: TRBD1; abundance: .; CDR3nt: TGTGCCAGCAGTCTCACAGGGACAGGTAGTGCAGATACGCAGTATTTT; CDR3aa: CASSLTGTGSADTQYF
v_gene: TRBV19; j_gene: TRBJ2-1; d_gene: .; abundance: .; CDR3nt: TGTGCCAGTAGTATGTTACCTGCGGAGCAGTTCTTC; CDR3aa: CASSMLPAEQFF
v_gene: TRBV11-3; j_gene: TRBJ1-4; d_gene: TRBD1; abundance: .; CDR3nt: TGTGCCAGCAGCCCAATCCGGGACAGGGTCCTGGGGAGTGAAAAACTGTTTTTT; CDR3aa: CASSPIRDRVLGSEKLFF
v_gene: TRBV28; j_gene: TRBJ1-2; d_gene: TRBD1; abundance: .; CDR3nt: TGTGCCAGCAGTTTACCCCTTTCAGGGGGATCGGACGGCTACACCTTC; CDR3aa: CASSLPLSGGSDGYTF
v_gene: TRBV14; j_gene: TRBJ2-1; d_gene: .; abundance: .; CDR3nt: TGTGCCAGCAGCCTCTACTTCGAAGGGTACAATGAGCAGTTCTTC; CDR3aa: CASSLYFEGYNEQFF
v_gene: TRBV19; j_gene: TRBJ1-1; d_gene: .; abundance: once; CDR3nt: TGTGCCAGTAGATACGGGAACACTGAAGCTTTCTTT; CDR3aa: CASRYGNTEAFF
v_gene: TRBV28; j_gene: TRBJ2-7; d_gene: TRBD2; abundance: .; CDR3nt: TGTGCCAGCAGTTTCAGGACTAGCGGCTACGAGCGGTACTTC; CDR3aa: CASSFRTSGYERYF
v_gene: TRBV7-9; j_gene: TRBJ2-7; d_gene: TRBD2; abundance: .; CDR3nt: TGTGCCAGCAGCTCAAATAGGGGGCGGGAGGGCTACGAGCAGTACTTC; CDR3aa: CASSSNRGREGYEQYF
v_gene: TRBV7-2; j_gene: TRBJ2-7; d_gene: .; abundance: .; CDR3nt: TGTGCCAGCAGCTCACAGGGACCAGGGTTTGGTTCCTACGAGCAGTACTTC; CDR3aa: CASSSQGPGFGSYEQYF
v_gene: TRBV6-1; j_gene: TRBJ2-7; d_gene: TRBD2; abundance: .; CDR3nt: TGTGCCAGCAGTGAAACCGAGACTAGCGGCTCCTACGAGCAGTACTTC; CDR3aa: CASSETETSGSYEQYF
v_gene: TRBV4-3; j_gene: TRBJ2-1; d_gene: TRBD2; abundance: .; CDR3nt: TGCGCCAGCAGCCAAGATTGGGGCGGGAGGGTGTTCTTC; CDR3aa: CASSQDWGGRVFF
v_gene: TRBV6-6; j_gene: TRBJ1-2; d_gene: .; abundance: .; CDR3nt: TGTGCCAGCAGGACTGTTAAGGGAAGGTATTATGGCTACACCTTC; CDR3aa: CASRTVKGRYYGYTF
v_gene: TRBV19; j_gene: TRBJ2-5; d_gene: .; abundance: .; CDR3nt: TGTGCCAGTAGTATCTACCCAGGGAGAGAGACCCAGTACTTC; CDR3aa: CASSIYPGRETQYF
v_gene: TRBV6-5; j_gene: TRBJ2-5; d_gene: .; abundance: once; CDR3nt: TGTGCCAGCAGCCCTCCCCCGGGGCTAAGAGAGACCCAGTACTTC; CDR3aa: CASSPPPGLRETQYF
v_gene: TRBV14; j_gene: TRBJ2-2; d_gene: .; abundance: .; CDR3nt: TGTGCCAGCAGCCAAGAGAAGGGTATAATCCCGGGCTGGTCCACCGGGGAGCTGTTTTTT; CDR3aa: CASSQEKGIIPGWSTGELFF
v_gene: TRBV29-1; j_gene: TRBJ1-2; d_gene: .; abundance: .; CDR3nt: TGCAGCGTTCCCACACACTATGGCTACACCTTC; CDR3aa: CSVPTHYGYTF
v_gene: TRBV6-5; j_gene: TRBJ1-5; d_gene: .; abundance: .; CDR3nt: TGTGCCAGCAGTTACACGGACCCTGGGGGCAATCAGCCCCAGCATTTT; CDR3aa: CASSYTDPGGNQPQHF
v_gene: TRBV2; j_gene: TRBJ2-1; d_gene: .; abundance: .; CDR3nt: TGTGCCAGCAGGGACCTAGGTCGACAGAGTCCCTACAATGAGCAGTTCTTC; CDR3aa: CASRDLGRQSPYNEQFF
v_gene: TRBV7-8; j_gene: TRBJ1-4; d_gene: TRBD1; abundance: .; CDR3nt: TGTGCCAGCAGCCGAATACAGGGGGCAACTAATGAAAAACTGTTTTTT; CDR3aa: CASSRIQGATNEKLFF
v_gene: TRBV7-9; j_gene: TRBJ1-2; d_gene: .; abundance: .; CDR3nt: TGTGCCAGCAGTTCCGACTATGGCTACACCTTC; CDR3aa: CASSSDYGYTF
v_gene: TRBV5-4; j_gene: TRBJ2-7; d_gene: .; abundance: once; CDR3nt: TGTGCCAGCAGCTTGAGGGGGAGGGCCGAGTACGAGCAGTACTTC; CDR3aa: CASSLRGRAEYEQYF
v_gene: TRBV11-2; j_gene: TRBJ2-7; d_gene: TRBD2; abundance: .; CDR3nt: TGTGCCAGCAGCTTAGGGCCGCTAGCGGGAGTGGGCTACGAGCAGTACTTC; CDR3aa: CASSLGPLAGVGYEQYF
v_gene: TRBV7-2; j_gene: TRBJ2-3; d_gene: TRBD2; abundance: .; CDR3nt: TGTGCCAGCTCAGCGGGAGGGAGCACAGATACGCAGTATTTT; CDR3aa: CASSAGGSTDTQYF
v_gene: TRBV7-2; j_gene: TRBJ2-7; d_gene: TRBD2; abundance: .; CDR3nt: TGTGCCAGCAGCCAGAGCGGGAGGATCTACGAGCAGTACTTC; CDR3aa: CASSQSGRIYEQYF
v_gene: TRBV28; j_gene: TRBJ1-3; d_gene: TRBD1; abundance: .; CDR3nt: TGTGCCAGCAGTTTATACAGGGGGGCTGGAAACACCATATATTTT; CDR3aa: CASSLYRGAGNTIYF
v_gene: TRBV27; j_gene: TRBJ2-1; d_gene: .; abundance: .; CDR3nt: TGTGCCAGCAGTTTACATGGACGCGGAACCTACAATGAGCAGTTCTTC; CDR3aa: CASSLHGRGTYNEQFF
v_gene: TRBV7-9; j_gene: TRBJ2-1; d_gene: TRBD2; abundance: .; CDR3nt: TGTGCCAGCAGCTTAAGTAGTAGCGGGCTGAATGAGCAGTTCTTC; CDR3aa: CASSLSSSGLNEQFF
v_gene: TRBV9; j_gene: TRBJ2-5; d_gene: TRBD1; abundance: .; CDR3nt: TGTGCCAGCAGCGTAGAGGCAGGACAGGGGAGGGAAGAGACCCAGTACTTC; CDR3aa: CASSVEAGQGREETQYF
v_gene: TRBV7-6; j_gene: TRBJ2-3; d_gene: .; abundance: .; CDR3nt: TGTGGCGCTAGCCCCCAGGCTAGCACAGATACGCAGTATTTT; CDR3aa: CGASPQASTDTQYF
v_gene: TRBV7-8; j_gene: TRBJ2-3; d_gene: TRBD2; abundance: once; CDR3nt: TGTGCCAGCAGCTTCACCGCGGGAGTGAAAGATACGCAGTATTTT; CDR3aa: CASSFTAGVKDTQYF
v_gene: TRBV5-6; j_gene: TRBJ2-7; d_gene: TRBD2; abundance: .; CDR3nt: TGTGCCAGCAGCTTGGTCCCTAGCGGGACGGGCTACGAGCAGTACTTC; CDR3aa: CASSLVPSGTGYEQYF
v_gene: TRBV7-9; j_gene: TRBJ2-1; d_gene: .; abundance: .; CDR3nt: TGTGCCAGCACCAAGGGGGACTATCAGTACAATGAGCAGTTCTTC; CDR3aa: CASTKGDYQYNEQFF
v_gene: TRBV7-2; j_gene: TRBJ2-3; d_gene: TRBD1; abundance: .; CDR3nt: TGTGCCAGCAGCACCAAGACAGGGGGAATGGCAGATACGCAGTATTTT; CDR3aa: CASSTKTGGMADTQYF